The entry that follows covers one TCR beta chain sequence. Its target antigen remains unknown. No per-base quality is available; no much larger clone lies one base away. Libraries were constructed by the immunoSEQ multiplex PCR assay. In its TCRdb copy, this immuneACCESS table keeps in-frame sequences only and misses some clones. Where compared with another copy, unresolved V genes explain less than half of these, and the others have no known cause. This sample lists under 700,000 clones; approximately 78% were detected once. The top ten hold more than 0.01% of the sample. Reading from cysteine to phenylalanine, the CDR3 counts 15 amino acids. The sequence is cut down to CDR3 DNA, 45 bases in frame from base 1. V drops 0 bases and J drops 2 bases, leaving 10 bases in between. The germline V gene (reference sequence) sets CDR1 to LNHNV and CDR2 to YYDKDF. The record originates from a study of shared T cell receptors in the human thymus (dated by TCRdb to about 2021). About the full investigation: The study investigated the way shared, self-reactive T-cell receptor alpha chains are produced in the human thymus.

These data also featured in a second study, about human thymus T cells. The second source states: In Finland, the donors were immunologically healthy infants who were having open corrective cardiac surgery for congenital heart defects. Thymus tissue was obtained as surgical resects removed during corrective cardiac surgery. Usage of V and J gene segments appeared to be biased in both the thymic and the peripheral blood repertoires. Highly overlapping thymic TCR repertoires among unrelated individuals were reported in the related research. The study characterized TCR alpha and beta repertoires from roughly 8 infant thymus samples and a few related peripheral blood samples. Donor ages ranged from roughly 6 to 250 days, and the cohort comprised roughly 6 male and a couple of female infants. After being mechanically released from the tissue, thymocytes were kept at -70 degrees C in pellets of about 8.5-32 million cells. Genomic DNA was extracted from frozen cell pellets with a QIAsymphony instrument. The immunoSEQ multiplex PCR assay was used to amplify the TCRB and TCRAD loci from a standardized quantity of quality-controlled genomic DNA. The amplicons spanned the V(D)J region and were long enough to cover the CDR3 and allow V and J genes to be identified. Amplicon sequencing was performed on an Illumina platform through the commercial immunoSEQ service. Primer bias and sequencing errors were corrected as previously described, and TCRAD and TCRB were defined on the basis of the IMGT database. immunoSEQ Analyzer 3.0 and VDJTools were used for repertoire analysis, which covered basic statistics, V/J segment usage, diversity estimates, rarefaction and pairwise overlap. To estimate diversity, the Chao1, ChaoE, Efron-Thisted, Shannon and inverse Simpson indices were applied, and diversity was also estimated on datasets down-sampled to the smallest sample. For repertoire overlap, CDR3 nucleotide sequence, V gene and J gene had to match strictly, and clustering was done by Jaccard-based multidimensional scaling. On average, thymus samples gave 650,000 to 1,000,000 unique TCRB clonotypes, whereas blood samples gave some 84,000.

The receptor was derived from a boy under two years old with a congenital heart defect. Donor details come from another sample of the same person, matched by shared clones. Sequencing was carried out using thymocytes. The chain was built from TRBV15 and TRBJ2-5, with no reliable assignment of the D segment. The DNA sequence is as follows: TGTGCCACCAGCAGAGATTCGGAGATTCAAGAGACCCAGTACTTC. It encodes CATSRDSEIQETQYF.